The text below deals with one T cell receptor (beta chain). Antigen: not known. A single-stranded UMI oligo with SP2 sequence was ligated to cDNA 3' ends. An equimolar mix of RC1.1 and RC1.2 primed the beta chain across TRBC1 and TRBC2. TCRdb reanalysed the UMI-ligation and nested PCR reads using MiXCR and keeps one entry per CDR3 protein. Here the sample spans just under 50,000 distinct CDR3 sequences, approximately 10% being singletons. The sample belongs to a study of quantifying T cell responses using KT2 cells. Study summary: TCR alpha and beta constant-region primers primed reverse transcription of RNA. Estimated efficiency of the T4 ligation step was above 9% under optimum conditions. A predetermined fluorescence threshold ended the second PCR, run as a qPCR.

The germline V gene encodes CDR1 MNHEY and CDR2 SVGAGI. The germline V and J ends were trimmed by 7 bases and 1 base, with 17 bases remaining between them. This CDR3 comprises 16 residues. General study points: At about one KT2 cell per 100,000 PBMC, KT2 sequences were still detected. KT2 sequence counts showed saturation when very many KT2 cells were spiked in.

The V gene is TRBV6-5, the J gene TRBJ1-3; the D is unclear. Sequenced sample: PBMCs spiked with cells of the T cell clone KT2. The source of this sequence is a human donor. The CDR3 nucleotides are TGTGCCAGCATCCCCCGTACGGGTCGGTCTGGAAACACCATATATTTT. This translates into CASIPRTGRSGNTIYF.